This T cell receptor beta chain was retrieved from a study of blood T cell repertoires in COVID-19. About the study: Italy, Spain and the United States were the sources of the convalescent and acute COVID-19 samples.

This clone has a handful of counts. Trimming pared 4 bases from V and 8 bases from J, leaving 15 bases between. The CDR3 is 14 amino acids. Germline values: CDR1 MNHEY, CDR2 SMNVEV (reference sequence). Original analysis: Counts of nucleated cells, estimated from reference gene primer amplification, were obtained. Using immunoSEQ multiplex PCR, the repertoire was profiled, and TCRdb retains in-frame clones only, with some absent. That table furnishes V, J and clone size, whereas the DNA furnished D and trimming. This sample has about 48,000 clones, with roughly nine tenths found just once. The genes are TRBV27 and TRBJ2-1; perhaps TRBD1 as D (6 bases). Sequences were obtained from peripheral blood. The TCR originated in a woman older than 75 with acute or convalescent COVID-19. CDR3 loop: CASSSSTGFDEQFF. The CDR3 DNA reads as TGTGCCAGCAGTTCCTCTACAGGGTTCGATGAGCAGTTCTTC.